One and the same sample provided the 21 T cell receptor beta chains below, sequenced in a study of T cell changes during pregnancy in multiple sclerosis. Generated by immunoSEQ multiplex PCR, the TCRdb table keeps only in-frame clones and is missing some. There are around 20,000 clones in the sample; about 85% occur only once, and 15% to 18% lies in the top ten. Material: CD8+ T cells from peripheral blood mononuclear cells, obtained in the first trimester of pregnancy. The source of these receptors is a female donor in good health, enrolled as a control in a pregnancy study.

This clone has just one count. The CDR3 coding sequence is TGTGCCAGCAGCCCATACGGGGCGGGAGAGGACGAGCAGTACTTC. It codes for CASSPYGAGEDEQYF. V gene TRBV7-8 combines with J gene TRBJ2-7; 7 nucleotides align to TRBD2. V was pared by 5 bases and J by 5 bases, with 12 bases of the junction left unmatched. The CDR3 is 15 residues long. Germline CDR1 is SGHVS and CDR2 is FQNEAQ. Full variable domain (outside the CDR3, taken from reference TRBV7-8 and TRBJ2-7): GAGVSQSPRYKVAKRGQDVALRCDPISGHVSLFWYQQALGQGPEFLTYFQNEAQLDKSGLPSDRFFAERPEGSVSTLKIQRTQQEDSAVYLCASSPYGAGEDEQYFGPGTRLTVT.

This clone was detected a few times. The CDR3 loop reads CASSSGGGTEAFF. CDR3 DNA: TGTGCCAGCAGCTCAGGGGGCGGCACTGAAGCTTTCTTT. This chain joins TRBV6-6 and TRBJ1-1; 8 nucleotides match TRBD1. Germline-derived CDR1 and CDR2 are MNHNY and SVGAGI (reference sequence). V lost 6 bases to trimming and J lost 4 bases; unmatched junction nucleotides: 4. The length of the CDR3 is 13 residues.

The chain has TRBV5-6 and TRBJ1-2; TRBD1 matches at 9 bases. Trimming at V came to 4 bases and at J to 7 bases, leaving 8 bases not matched to a gene. CDR3 length: 14 amino acids. CDR1 is SGHDT and CDR2 is YYEEEE in the germline V gene. The CDR3 protein is CASSRDREDRGYTF. The CDR3 DNA follows: TGTGCCAGCAGCCGGGACAGGGAGGACCGTGGCTACACCTTC.

The CDR3 DNA sequence: TGTGCCAGCAGCCCTCTCCCGGGTGCAGATACGCAGTATTTT. This sequence encodes CASSPLPGADTQYF. The chain combines TRBV9 with TRBJ2-3; D uncertain. There are 14 residues in the CDR3. V lost 4 bases, J lost 4 bases, and 13 bases lay in between. Germline CDR1 reads SGDLS; CDR2 reads YYNGEE.

This chain connects TRBV6-1 to TRBJ2-1, with 11 bases aligning to TRBD2. The J segment lost 8 bases and the V segment lost 2 bases, leaving 5 bases of the junction unmatched. This CDR3 has 15 residues. The germline V gene encodes CDR1 MNHNS and CDR2 SASEGT. CDR3 sequence: CASSEIAGGRDEQFF. CDR3 nucleotides: TGTGCCAGCAGTGAAATAGCGGGGGGGCGGGATGAGCAGTTCTTC.

The V call is TRBV6-1, the J call TRBJ2-5; D uncertain. Germline CDR1 is MNHNS and CDR2 is SASEGT. The CDR3 has 11 residues. Trimming removed 8 bases from V and 4 bases from J, with 8 bases in between. This CDR3 is CASDTLETQYF. DNA for the CDR3: TGTGCCAGCGACACTTTAGAGACCCAGTACTTC.

The chain uses TRBV5-4 and TRBJ2-7; the D gene is possibly TRBD2 (6 bases). Germline V lookup: CDR1 SGHNT, CDR2 YYREEE (reference sequence). Trimming removed 4 bases from V and 4 bases from J, with 18 bases in between. The CDR3 consists of 15 residues. The CDR3 coding sequence is TGTGCCAGCAGCGGAGGCTCTGGACTACTATACGAGCAGTACTTC. As protein: CASSGGSGLLYEQYF. The full variable domain, completed using reference TRBV5-4 and TRBJ2-7, is ETGVTQSPTHLIKTRGQQVTLRCSSQSGHNTVSWYQQALGQGPQFIFQYYREEENGRGNFPPRFSGLQFPNYSSELNVNALELDDSALYLCASSGGSGLLYEQYFGPGTRLTVT.

This chain connects TRBV2 to TRBJ2-3; D is unresolved. The CDR3 is 11 residues long. V was cut by 4 bases and J by 5 bases, with 4 bases left in between. The germline V gene encodes CDR1 SNHLY and CDR2 FYNNEI. CDR3 sequence reads: CASSGGDTQYF. CDR3 sequence (DNA): TGTGCCAGCAGTGGAGGAGATACGCAGTATTTT.

The CDR3 DNA follows: TGTGCCAGCAGGAGTGAGGACGGTGCGGGCAATGAGCAGTTCTTC. Protein product: CASRSEDGAGNEQFF. The V and J genes are TRBV6-1 and TRBJ2-1, with D perhaps TRBD2 (5 bases). The CDR3 spans 15 residues. Germline-derived CDR1 and CDR2 are MNHNS and SASEGT. Trimming pared 6 bases from V and 6 bases from J, leaving 18 bases between.

The chain links TRBV6-1 to TRBJ2-1; 11 nucleotides agree with TRBD2. V shed 8 bases and J 4 bases; nucleotides not matched to a gene: 4. The germline gives CDR1 MNHNS, CDR2 SASEGT. This CDR3 region has 14 residues. CDR3: CASLRTSGYNEQFF. For the CDR3, the DNA is TGTGCCAGCCTCCGGACTAGCGGGTACAATGAGCAGTTCTTC.

The sample holds many counts of this clone. The chain employs TRBV9 and TRBJ1-2; D is possibly TRBD1 (5 bases). Germline values: CDR1 SGDLS, CDR2 YYNGEE. V gave up 4 bases and J gave up 6 bases, with 16 bases separating them. CDR3 length: 14 residues. The CDR3 region has the DNA TGTGCCAGCAGCCCCCGACAGCTAGCGGATGGCTACACCTTC. Amino acid sequence: CASSPRQLADGYTF.

The V gene is TRBV6-1, the J gene TRBJ2-6; perhaps TRBD1 as D (5 bases). This CDR3 contains 15 residues. Per the germline V gene, CDR1 is MNHNS and CDR2 is SASEGT. V lost 4 bases and J lost 0, with 7 bases in between. Here the CDR3 reads CASSADSSGANVLTF. The CDR3 DNA sequence: TGTGCCAGCAGTGCAGACAGCTCTGGGGCCAACGTCCTGACTTTC.

This chain uses TRBV7-3 with TRBJ2-1; 8 bases fit TRBD2. The CDR3 loop spans 14 amino acids. Germline trimming cut 4 bases from V and 8 bases from J; bases unmatched to any gene: 7. Germline V gene data show CDR1 as SGHTA and CDR2 as FQGTGA. CDR3 amino acids: CASSSPGLEDEQFF. Here the CDR3 DNA reads TGTGCCAGCAGCTCGCCGGGACTAGAGGATGAGCAGTTCTTC.

The chain joins TRBV11-2 to TRBJ2-7; a possible D gene is TRBD2 (6 bases). Germline loops: CDR1 SGHAT, CDR2 FQNNGV. V lost 7 bases and J lost 0, with 10 bases in between. The CDR3 spans 13 residues. The CDR3 region is CASTAGSSYEQYF. The DNA of the CDR3 is TGTGCCAGCACGGCGGGGTCCTCCTACGAGCAGTACTTC.

V is TRBV27 and J is TRBJ2-7, with TRBD2 as a possible D gene (6 bases). The germline V and J ends were trimmed by 7 bases and 0 bases, with 10 bases remaining between them. The CDR3 totals 13 residues. The germline V gene encodes CDR1 MNHEY and CDR2 SMNVEV (reference sequence). The CDR3 loop is CASKADYSYEQYF. DNA of the CDR3: TGTGCCAGCAAAGCGGACTACTCCTACGAGCAGTACTTC.

The rearrangement links TRBV27 to TRBJ2-2; 7 positions agree with TRBD2. V shed 2 bases, J shed 5 bases, and the junction held 2 bases outside the gene matches. Germline V gene lookup returns CDR1 MNHEY and CDR2 SMNVEV (reference sequence). The CDR3 contains 14 residues. CDR3 region: CASSLLGGTGELFF. CDR3 DNA: TGTGCCAGCAGTTTACTCGGGGGGACCGGGGAGCTGTTTTTT.

The chain recombines TRBV19 with TRBJ1-1; maybe TRBD1 (5 bases). Trimming left V 1 base short and J 5 bases short, with 20 bases between. The CDR3 runs to 17 residues. Germline lookup yields CDR1 LNHDA and CDR2 SQIVND (reference sequence). The CDR3 reads CASSIVLPQGLMTEAFF. CDR3 sequence (DNA): TGTGCCAGTAGTATAGTCTTACCCCAGGGATTGATGACTGAAGCTTTCTTT.

This rearrangement joins TRBV19 to TRBJ2-3; 12 bases align to TRBD2. Germline CDR1 reads LNHDA; CDR2 reads SQIVND (reference sequence). V lost 7 bases to trimming and J lost 1 base; unmatched junction nucleotides: 6. The CDR3 is 16 residues long. CDR3 coding DNA: TGTGCCAGTACCGACCTAGCGGGAGGGGGCACAGATACGCAGTATTTT. Its translation: CASTDLAGGGTDTQYF.

The gene calls are TRBV9 and TRBJ2-5; 9 nucleotides line up with TRBD2. The assigned J gene may be wrong: the sequence end matches TRBJ2-7 better. Germline V lookup: CDR1 SGDLS, CDR2 YYNGEE. This CDR3 is 14 amino acids long. For the CDR3, the DNA is TGTGCCAGCAGCGTAGCTAGCGGGAACTACGAGCAGTACTTC. Its protein is CASSVASGNYEQYF.

The J gene is TRBJ2-3, the V gene TRBV6-4; 7 nucleotides match TRBD2. The V gene end was trimmed by 2 bases and the J gene end by 5 bases; junction bases not matched to a gene: 4. The germline CDR1 and CDR2 sequences are MRHNA and SNTAGT. The CDR3 is 14 amino acids. The CDR3: CASSDGRGGDTQYF. CDR3 nucleotides: TGTGCCAGCAGTGACGGGAGGGGAGGAGATACGCAGTATTTT.

This clone appeared once. The chain has TRBV15 and TRBJ2-7, with no clear D. The CDR3 loop spans 17 amino acids. Per germline, CDR1 LNHNV and CDR2 YYDKDF (reference sequence). The V and J ends lost 0 bases and 2 bases respectively, with 17 bases between them. In DNA, the CDR3 is TGTGCCACCAGCAGAGATGACCGGCAGGATCAAACCTACGAGCAGTACTTC. Translating gives CATSRDDRQDQTYEQYF. Using reference TRBV15 and TRBJ2-7 for the parts outside the CDR3, the full variable domain is DAMVIQNPRYQVTQFGKPVTLSCSQTLNHNVMYWYQQKSSQAPKLLFHYYDKDFNNEADTPDNFQSRRPNTSFCFLDIRSPGLGDTAMYLCATSRDDRQDQTYEQYFGPGTRLTVT.